The sequence of this TCR beta chain was determined in a study of blood T cell repertoires in COVID-19. In the study overall: Acute-phase and convalescent COVID-19 samples originated in the United States, Italy and Spain. Sources were T cells, B-cell-depleted T cells, or PBMCs; the material itself was cDNA or gDNA.

Authors' data handling: Amplification from reference gene primers served as the basis for estimated nucleated cell counts. Here immunoSEQ multiplex PCR was the method, and the copy in TCRdb shows in-frame clones only, minus some. That table supplies the V and J calls and clone size; D and trimming were determined from the DNA. The sample holds around 130,000 clones, 70% to 90% seen once. V lost 7 bases, J lost 1 base, and 10 bases lay in between. From germline, CDR1 is MDHEN and CDR2 SYDVKM. The CDR3 has 13 residues. This TCR derives from a man in his sixties with acute or convalescent COVID-19. The rearrangement links TRBV28 to TRBJ1-1; D gene uncertain. The sequenced sample consisted of peripheral blood. In DNA, the CDR3 is TGTGCCAGCATTAGTCATCAGAACACTGAAGCTTTCTTT. As protein: CASISHQNTEAFF.